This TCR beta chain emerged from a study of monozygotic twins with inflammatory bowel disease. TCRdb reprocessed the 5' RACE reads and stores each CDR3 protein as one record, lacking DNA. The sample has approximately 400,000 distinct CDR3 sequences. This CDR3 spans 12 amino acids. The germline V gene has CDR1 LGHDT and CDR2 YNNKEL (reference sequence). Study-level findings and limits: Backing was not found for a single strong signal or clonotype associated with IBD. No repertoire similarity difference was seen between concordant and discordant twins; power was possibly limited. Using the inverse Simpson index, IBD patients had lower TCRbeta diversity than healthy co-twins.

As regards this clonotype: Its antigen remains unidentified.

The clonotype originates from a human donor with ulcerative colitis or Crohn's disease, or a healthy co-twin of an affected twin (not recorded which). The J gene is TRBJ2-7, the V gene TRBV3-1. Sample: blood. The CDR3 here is CASSQVFYEQYF.